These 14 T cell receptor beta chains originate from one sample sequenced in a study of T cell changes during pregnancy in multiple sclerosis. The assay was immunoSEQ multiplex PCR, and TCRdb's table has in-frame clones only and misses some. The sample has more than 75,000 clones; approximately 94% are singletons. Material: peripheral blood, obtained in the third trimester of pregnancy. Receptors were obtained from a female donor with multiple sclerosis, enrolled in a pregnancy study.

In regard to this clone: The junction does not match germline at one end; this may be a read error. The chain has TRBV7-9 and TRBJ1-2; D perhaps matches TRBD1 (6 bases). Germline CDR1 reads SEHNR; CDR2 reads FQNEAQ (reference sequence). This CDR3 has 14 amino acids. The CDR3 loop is CASRLGGANYGYTF. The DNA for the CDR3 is TGTGCCAGCAGGTTAGGGGGAGCTAACTATGGCTACACCTTC.

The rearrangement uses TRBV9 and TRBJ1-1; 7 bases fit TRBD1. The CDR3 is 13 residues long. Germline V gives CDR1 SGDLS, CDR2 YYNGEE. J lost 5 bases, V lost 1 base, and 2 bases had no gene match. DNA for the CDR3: TGTGCCAGCAGCGTACTACAGGGGACTGAAGCTTTCTTT. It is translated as CASSVLQGTEAFF.

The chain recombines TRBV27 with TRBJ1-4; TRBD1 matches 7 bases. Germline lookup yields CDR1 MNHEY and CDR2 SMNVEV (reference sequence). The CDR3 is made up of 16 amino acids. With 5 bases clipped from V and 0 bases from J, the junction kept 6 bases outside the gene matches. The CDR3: CASSQDRYPTNEKLFF. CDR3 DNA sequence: TGTGCCAGCAGTCAGGACAGGTACCCAACTAATGAAAAACTGTTTTTT.

CDR3 loop: CASSERTSNSPLHF. In DNA, the CDR3 is TGTGCCAGCAGCGAGCGGACTTCCAATTCACCCCTCCACTTT. The chain is built from TRBV6-6 and TRBJ1-6; D uncertain. The V end was cut by 6 bases, the J end by 7 bases, with 13 bases between. Germline CDR1 MNHNY, CDR2 SVGAGI (reference sequence). This CDR3 has 14 amino acids.

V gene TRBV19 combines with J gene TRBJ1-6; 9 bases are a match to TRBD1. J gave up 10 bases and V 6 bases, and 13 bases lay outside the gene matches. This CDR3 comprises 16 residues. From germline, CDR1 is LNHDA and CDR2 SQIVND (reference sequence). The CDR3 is CASSQAGTGLRSPLHF. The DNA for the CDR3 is TGTGCCAGTAGCCAGGCCGGGACAGGGTTACGGTCACCCCTCCACTTT.

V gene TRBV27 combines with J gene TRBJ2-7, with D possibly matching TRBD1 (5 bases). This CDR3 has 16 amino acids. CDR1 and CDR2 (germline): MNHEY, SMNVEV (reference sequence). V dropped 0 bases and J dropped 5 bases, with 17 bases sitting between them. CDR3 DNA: TGTGCCAGCAGTTTATCAGTTAGGGGTTACCTAAACGAGCAGTACTTC. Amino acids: CASSLSVRGYLNEQYF.

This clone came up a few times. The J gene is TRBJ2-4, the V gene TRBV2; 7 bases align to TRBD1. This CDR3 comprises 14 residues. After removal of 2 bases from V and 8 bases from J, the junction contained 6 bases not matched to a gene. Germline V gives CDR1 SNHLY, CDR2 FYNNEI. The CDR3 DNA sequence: TGTGCCAGCAGTGAACATGGACAGGAACACATTCAGTACTTC. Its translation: CASSEHGQEHIQYF.

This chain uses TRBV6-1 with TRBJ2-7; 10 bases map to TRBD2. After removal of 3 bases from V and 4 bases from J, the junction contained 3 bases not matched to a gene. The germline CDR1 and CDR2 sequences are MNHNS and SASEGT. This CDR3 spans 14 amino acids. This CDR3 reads CASSDSGGPYEQYF. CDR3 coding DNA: TGTGCCAGCAGTGATAGCGGGGGGCCATACGAGCAGTACTTC.

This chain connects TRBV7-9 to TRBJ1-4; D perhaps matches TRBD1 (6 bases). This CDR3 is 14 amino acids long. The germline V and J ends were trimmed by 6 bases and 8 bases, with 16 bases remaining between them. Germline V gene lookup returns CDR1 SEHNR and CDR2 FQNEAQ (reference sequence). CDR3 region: CASRETGLGEKLFF. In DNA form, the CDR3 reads TGTGCCAGCAGAGAAACAGGGCTGGGAGAAAAACTGTTTTTT.

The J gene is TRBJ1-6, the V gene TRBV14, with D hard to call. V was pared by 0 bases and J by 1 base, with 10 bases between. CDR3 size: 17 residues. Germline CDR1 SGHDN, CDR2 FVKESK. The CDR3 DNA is TGTGCCAGCAGCCAAGATTATCGGGTGTCCTATAATTCACCCCTCCACTTT. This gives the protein CASSQDYRVSYNSPLHF.

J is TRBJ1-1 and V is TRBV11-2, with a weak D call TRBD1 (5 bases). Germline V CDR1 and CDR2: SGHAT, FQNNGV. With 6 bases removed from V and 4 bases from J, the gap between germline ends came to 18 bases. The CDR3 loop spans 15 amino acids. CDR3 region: CASRPDGGGGTEAFF. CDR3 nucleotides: TGTGCCAGCAGACCCGACGGGGGGGGAGGCACTGAAGCTTTCTTT. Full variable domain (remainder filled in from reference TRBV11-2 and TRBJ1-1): EAGVAQSPRYKIIEKRQSVAFWCNPISGHATLYWYQQILGQGPKLLIQFQNNGVVDDSQLPKDRFSAERLKGVDSTLKIQPAKLEDSAVYLCASRPDGGGGTEAFFGQGTRLTVV.

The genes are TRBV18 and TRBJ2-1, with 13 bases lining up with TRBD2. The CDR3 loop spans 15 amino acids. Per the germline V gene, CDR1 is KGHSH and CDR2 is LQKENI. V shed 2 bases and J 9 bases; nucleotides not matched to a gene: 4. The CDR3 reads CASSPTSGGAIEQFF. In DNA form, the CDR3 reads TGTGCCAGCTCACCAACTAGCGGGGGGGCGATTGAGCAGTTCTTC.

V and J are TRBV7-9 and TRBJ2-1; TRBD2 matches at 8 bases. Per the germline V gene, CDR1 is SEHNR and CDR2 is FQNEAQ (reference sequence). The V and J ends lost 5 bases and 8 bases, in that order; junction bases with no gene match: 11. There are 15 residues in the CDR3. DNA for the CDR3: TGTGCCAGCAGCCTAGGGATGATAGCGGGGTATGAGCAGTTCTTC. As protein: CASSLGMIAGYEQFF.

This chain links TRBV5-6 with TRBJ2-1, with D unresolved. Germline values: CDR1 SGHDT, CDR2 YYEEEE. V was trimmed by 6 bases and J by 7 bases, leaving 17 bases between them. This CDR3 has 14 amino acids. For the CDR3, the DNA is TGTGCCAGCACCACCCCCTCGAGTCGGAATGAGCAGTTCTTC. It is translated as CASTTPSSRNEQFF.